This is a list of T cell receptor beta chains from one sample in a study of blood T cell repertoires in COVID-19. Sequencing was performed with immunoSEQ multiplex PCR; in TCRdb, only in-frame clones are kept and a portion is missing. Among 230,000 or so clones listed, 88% were seen once. What was sequenced was PBMCs or T cells enriched from blood (not recorded which). The origin of the receptors is a woman younger than 45 who had recovered from COVID-19. The CDR3 runs from the conserved cysteine through the conserved F or W. D genes are given only for firm matches. Clone size is stated in some rows and not others, as once, few, many or a class when expanded.

>TRBD1|TRBJ2-5|NA|TRBV5-6
CASSQGQGYQETQYF
TGTGCCAGCAGCCAGGGACAGGGGTACCAAGAGACCCAGTACTTC
>NA|TRBJ1-2|NA|TRBV7-6
CASSPTVGRNYGYTF
TGTGCCAGCAGCCCCACAGTGGGCAGAAACTATGGCTACACCTTC
>NA|TRBJ1-2|NA|TRBV6-1
CASSEPGPYGYTF
TGTGCCAGCAGTGAACCAGGTCCCTATGGCTACACCTTC
>NA|TRBJ2-5|NA|TRBV2
CASRSGRQETQYF
TGTGCCAGCAGGTCAGGCCGCCAAGAGACCCAGTACTTC
>NA|TRBJ1-6|NA|TRBV27
CASRFTGYDDNSPLHF
TGTGCCAGCAGATTTACGGGGTACGATGATAATTCACCCCTCCACTTT
>NA|TRBJ2-7|NA|TRBV5-1
CASSLDGGEQYF
TGCGCCAGCAGCTTGGACGGGGGCGAGCAGTACTTC
>TRBD2|TRBJ2-1|NA|TRBV4-3
CASSHLAGGINEQFF
TGCGCCAGCAGCCACCTAGCGGGGGGAATCAATGAGCAGTTCTTC
>NA|TRBJ1-5|NA|TRBV2
CASSWGGRGNQPQHF
TGTGCCAGCTCATGGGGGGGAAGGGGCAATCAGCCCCAGCATTTT
>TRBD1|TRBJ1-4|NA|TRBV3-1/TRBV3-2
CASSQGRDRDEKLFF
TGTGCCAGCAGCCAAGGAAGGGACAGGGATGAAAAACTGTTTTTT
>TRBD2|TRBJ2-3|NA|TRBV4-3
CASSPWTSGGTDTQYF
TGCGCCAGCAGCCCCTGGACTAGCGGGGGCACAGATACGCAGTATTTT
>NA|TRBJ1-2|NA|TRBV2
CASSLNGYTF
TGTGCCAGCAGCTTAAATGGCTACACCTTC
>TRBD1|TRBJ1-2|NA|TRBV6-4
CASSLDRGYGYTF
TGTGCCAGCAGTCTCGACAGGGGCTATGGCTACACCTTC
>NA|TRBJ1-5|NA|TRBV19
CASSIGVNRGAQPQHF
TGTGCCAGTAGTATAGGCGTCAACCGGGGGGCTCAGCCCCAGCATTTT
>TRBD1|TRBJ1-2|few|TRBV2
CASSKEGGVGTF
TGTGCCAGCAGTAAAGAAGGGGGCGTCGGCACCTTC
>TRBD2|TRBJ2-7|NA|TRBV4-1
CASRGRGYEQYF
TGCGCCAGCAGGGGGAGGGGCTACGAGCAGTACTTC
>TRBD1|TRBJ1-1|NA|TRBV5-6
CASSLTGGDEAFF
TGTGCCAGCAGCTTGACAGGGGGCGATGAAGCTTTCTTT
>TRBD1|TRBJ1-6|NA|TRBV6-4
CASSPGTGVDNSPLHF
TGTGCCAGCAGTCCCGGGACAGGGGTAGATAATTCACCCCTCCACTTT
>NA|TRBJ1-3|NA|TRBV19
CASSIDSTGNTIYF
TGTGCCAGTAGTATCGACAGCACTGGAAACACCATATATTTT
>TRBD2|TRBJ2-2|NA|TRBV11-3
CASSSFGGAITGELFF
TGTGCCAGCAGCTCGTTCGGGGGGGCTATCACCGGGGAGCTGTTTTTT
>NA|TRBJ1-1|NA|TRBV4-2
CASGPGVGLNTEAFF
TGTGCCAGCGGCCCGGGTGTAGGATTGAACACTGAAGCTTTCTTT
>TRBD1|TRBJ1-1|NA|TRBV4-3
CASSQDRGPSEAFF
TGCGCCAGCAGCCAGGACAGGGGGCCCTCTGAAGCTTTCTTT
>TRBD1|TRBJ1-3|NA|TRBV4-3
CASSLDRGNTIYF
TGCGCCAGCAGCCTAGACAGGGGGAACACCATATATTTT
>NA|TRBJ1-1|few|TRBV3-1/TRBV3-2
CASSPKGLNTEAFF
TGTGCCAGCAGCCCCAAGGGGTTGAACACTGAAGCTTTCTTT
>NA|TRBJ1-4|NA|TRBV13
CASSLDRRREKLFF
TGTGCCAGCAGCTTGGACCGGAGGAGGGAAAAACTGTTTTTT
>NA|TRBJ2-7|NA|TRBV5-1
CASSLEIGGSEQYF
TGCGCCAGCAGCTTGGAGATAGGAGGGTCCGAGCAGTACTTC
>TRBD1|TRBJ1-4|NA|TRBV27
CASSLSITPGGINEKLFF
TGTGCCAGCAGTTTATCGATAACCCCAGGGGGTATTAATGAAAAACTGTTTTTT
>TRBD1|TRBJ1-5|NA|TRBV6-2/TRBV6-3
CASSYAGGINQPQHF
TGTGCCAGCAGTTACGCAGGGGGGATCAATCAGCCCCAGCATTTT
>TRBD1|TRBJ1-2|NA|TRBV5-1
CASSPSQGLNYGYTF
TGCGCCAGCAGCCCGTCACAGGGGCTAAACTATGGCTACACCTTC
>TRBD2|TRBJ2-5|NA|TRBV7-2
CASALAGGPQETQYF
TGTGCCAGTGCCCTAGCGGGGGGGCCCCAAGAGACCCAGTACTTC
>NA|TRBJ2-1|NA|TRBV4-3
CASSQETYRATAYNEQFF
TGCGCCAGCAGCCAAGAAACCTACAGGGCGACGGCCTACAATGAGCAGTTCTTC
>NA|TRBJ1-3|NA|TRBV28
CASTSPGLISGNTIYF
TGTGCCAGCACTTCACCGGGACTGATCTCTGGAAACACCATATATTTT
>NA|TRBJ1-2|NA|TRBV7-2
CASSAGSGYGYTF
TGTGCCAGCAGCGCAGGGTCAGGCTATGGCTACACCTTC
>NA|TRBJ2-2|NA|TRBV24-1
CATSGKGAGELFF
TGTGCCACCAGTGGAAAGGGGGCCGGGGAGCTGTTTTTT
>NA|TRBJ1-1|NA|TRBV14
CASSLGGNTEAFF
TGTGCCAGCAGCCTAGGGGGAAACACTGAAGCTTTCTTT
>NA|TRBJ1-1|NA|TRBV6-5
CATKDRMNTEAFF
TGTGCCACCAAAGACAGGATGAACACTGAAGCTTTCTTT
>NA|TRBJ1-2|NA|TRBV19
CASSIDLQAWYGYTF
TGTGCCAGTAGTATAGATCTTCAGGCCTGGTATGGCTACACCTTC
>TRBD1|TRBJ1-3|NA|TRBV18
CASSPSTGGSGNTIYF
TGTGCCAGCTCACCCTCGACAGGGGGGTCTGGAAACACCATATATTTT
>NA|TRBJ2-1|NA|TRBV15
CATAAASYNEQFF
TGTGCCACCGCCGCGGCCTCCTACAATGAGCAGTTCTTC
>NA|TRBJ2-3|NA|TRBV1
CTSSPPLAGYGTDTQYF
TGCACCAGCAGCCCCCCCCTAGCGGGGTACGGCACAGATACGCAGTATTTT
>TRBD2|TRBJ2-3|NA|TRBV7-9
CASSLVRSGAGTDTQYF
TGTGCCAGCAGCTTAGTCCGTAGCGGGGCGGGCACAGATACGCAGTATTTT
>TRBD2|TRBJ2-1|NA|TRBV2
CASSGSGTSGGGEQFF
TGTGCCAGCAGTGGGTCAGGGACTAGCGGGGGGGGTGAGCAGTTCTTC
>TRBD2|TRBJ2-2|NA|TRBV4-3
CASSQDAGLAGPLNTGELFF
TGCGCCAGCAGCCAAGACGCCGGACTAGCGGGGCCTCTAAACACCGGGGAGCTGTTTTTT
>TRBD1|TRBJ2-7|NA|TRBV7-9
CASKRGPGEGYEQYF
TGTGCCAGCAAAAGGGGGCCCGGCGAGGGGTACGAGCAGTACTTC
>NA|TRBJ1-1|few|TRBV7-2
CASSRWAANTEAFF
TGTGCCAGCAGCAGATGGGCCGCGAACACTGAAGCTTTCTTT
>NA|TRBJ1-4|NA|TRBV21-1
CASGPRQGNNEKLFF
TGTGCCAGCGGACCAAGACAGGGGAACAATGAAAAACTGTTTTTT